These T cell receptor beta chains were read from a single sample in a study of blood T cell repertoires in COVID-19. Clones were sequenced by immunoSEQ multiplex PCR, and TCRdb holds only the in-frame ones, with some missing. The sample consists of some 250,000 clones, around 88% of them appearing once. The sequenced sample consisted of PBMCs or T cells enriched from blood (not recorded which). Receptor source: a man in his forties or fifties who had recovered from COVID-19. Both conserved end residues are part of each CDR3. D genes are given only for firm matches. Clone sizes are given selectively: once, few, many, or a class where the clone is expanded.

D | J | length | size | V | CDR3 | DNA
TRBD2 | TRBJ2-1 | 16 | few | TRBV4-2 | CASSQGVAGGYNEQFF | TGTGCCAGCAGCCAAGGAGTAGCGGGAGGGTACAATGAGCAGTTCTTC
. | TRBJ1-1 | 11 | . | TRBV19 | CASSIVNEAFF | TGTGCCAGTAGTATAGTAAATGAAGCTTTCTTT
. | TRBJ2-5 | 15 | medium-sized | TRBV7-2 | CASSPATNIQETQYF | TGTGCCAGCAGTCCAGCCACTAATATTCAAGAGACCCAGTACTTC
TRBD1 | TRBJ2-7 | 15 | . | TRBV7-9 | CASSGRDRGSYEQYF | TGTGCCAGCAGCGGGCGGGACAGGGGCTCCTACGAGCAGTACTTC
. | TRBJ1-1 | 16 | . | TRBV6-5 | CASSYFSPLWDTEAFF | TGTGCCAGCAGTTACTTTAGCCCCCTCTGGGACACTGAAGCTTTCTTT
. | TRBJ2-5 | 8 | . | TRBV7-2 | CGEETQYF | TGCGGAGAAGAGACCCAGTACTTC
TRBD2 | TRBJ2-7 | 15 | . | TRBV7-2 | CASSLRTSGRGEQYF | TGTGCCAGCAGCCTCAGGACTAGCGGGAGGGGAGAGCAGTACTTC
TRBD1 | TRBJ1-3 | 19 | . | TRBV7-8 | CASSAGAGGARSSGNTIYF | TGTGCCAGCAGCGCTGGGGCAGGGGGCGCGAGGTCATCTGGAAACACCATATATTTT
TRBD1 | TRBJ1-3 | 14 | . | TRBV4-3 | CASSQDRGINTIYF | TGCGCCAGCAGCCAAGACAGGGGGATAAACACCATATATTTT
. | TRBJ1-2 | 13 | . | TRBV18 | CASSPSGNYGYTF | TGTGCCAGCTCACCGTCAGGGAACTATGGCTACACCTTC
TRBD2 | TRBJ2-7 | 15 | . | TRBV27 | CASSLGTSGPYEQYF | TGTGCCAGCAGCCTAGGGACTAGCGGCCCCTACGAGCAGTACTTC
TRBD1 | TRBJ2-1 | 15 | . | TRBV6-2/TRBV6-3 | CASSFSWDRDNEQFF | TGTGCCAGCAGTTTCTCCTGGGACAGGGACAATGAGCAGTTCTTC
TRBD1 | TRBJ2-7 | 16 | . | TRBV6-5 | CASSYARQGAAYEQYF | TGTGCCAGCAGTTACGCAAGACAGGGGGCAGCCTACGAGCAGTACTTC
. | TRBJ1-5 | 18 | . | TRBV7-9 | CASSLGLMGADPNQPQHF | TGTGCCAGCAGCTTAGGATTGATGGGGGCAGACCCAAATCAGCCCCAGCATTTT
TRBD1 | TRBJ1-1 | 12 | . | TRBV18 | CASSGQGIEAFF | TGTGCCAGCTCAGGACAGGGGATTGAAGCTTTCTTT
TRBD1 | TRBJ1-6 | 15 | . | TRBV19 | CASAPDRAINSPLHF | TGTGCCAGTGCCCCGGACAGGGCGATTAATTCACCCCTCCACTTT
. | TRBJ1-2 | 13 | . | TRBV13 | CASRTQGSYGYTF | TGTGCCAGCAGGACACAGGGTTCCTATGGCTACACCTTC
TRBD2 | TRBJ2-5 | 15 | . | TRBV4-3 | CASSQEGGSQETQYF | TGCGCCAGCAGCCAAGAGGGGGGGTCCCAAGAGACCCAGTACTTC
. | TRBJ1-5 | 14 | . | TRBV7-2 | CASSLLGANQPQHF | TGTGCCAGCAGCTTACTGGGGGCCAATCAGCCCCAGCATTTT
. | TRBJ1-5 | 13 | . | TRBV7-2 | CASSFNSNQPQHF | TGTGCCAGCAGTTTCAATAGCAATCAGCCCCAGCATTTT
TRBD2 | TRBJ2-1 | 17 | . | TRBV18 | CASSPSIAGVQGNEQFF | TGTGCCAGCTCACCGTCAATAGCGGGGGTACAGGGGAATGAGCAGTTCTTC
TRBD2 | TRBJ2-7 | 15 | . | TRBV2 | CASRGTSGSPDEQYF | TGTGCCAGCAGAGGGACTAGCGGGAGCCCCGACGAGCAGTACTTC
TRBD2 | TRBJ2-3 | 14 | . | TRBV2 | CASSGGGMADTQYF | TGTGCCAGCAGTGGGGGGGGTATGGCAGATACGCAGTATTTT
. | TRBJ2-3 | 14 | . | TRBV19 | CASSRTVNTDTQYF | TGTGCCAGTAGTAGGACAGTTAACACAGATACGCAGTATTTT
TRBD2 | TRBJ2-5 | 13 | . | TRBV18 | CASSPGLGETQYF | TGTGCCAGCTCACCCGGACTAGGGGAGACCCAGTACTTC
TRBD1 | TRBJ1-2 | 14 | . | TRBV5-6 | CASGYRGGDYGYTF | TGTGCCAGCGGCTACAGGGGGGGCGACTATGGCTACACCTTC
. | TRBJ2-7 | 13 | few | TRBV7-8 | CASSRGQIAEQYF | TGTGCCAGCAGCCGGGGACAAATCGCCGAGCAGTACTTC
TRBD1 | TRBJ2-7 | 13 | . | TRBV18 | CASSPGQGGEQYF | TGTGCCAGCTCACCGGGACAGGGGGGCGAGCAGTACTTC
TRBD1 | TRBJ2-7 | 15 | . | TRBV12-5 | CASGLGRQGADEQYF | TGTGCTAGTGGTTTGGGACGACAGGGGGCTGACGAGCAGTACTTC
. | TRBJ2-7 | 14 | . | TRBV7-9 | CASSFMSSSYEQYF | TGTGCCAGCAGCTTTATGTCGTCTTCCTACGAGCAGTACTTC
TRBD2 | TRBJ2-7 | 17 | . | TRBV18 | CASSIAGTSGRAYEQYF | TGTGCCAGCTCAATTGCCGGGACTAGCGGGAGGGCGTACGAGCAGTACTTC
. | TRBJ1-2 | 12 | once | TRBV9 | CASSPGDYGYTF | TGTGCCAGCAGCCCCGGAGACTATGGCTACACCTTC
TRBD1 | TRBJ2-7 | 15 | . | TRBV6-1 | CASSEGDSSSYEQYF | TGTGCCAGCAGTGAGGGGGACAGCTCCTCCTACGAGCAGTACTTC
TRBD1 | TRBJ2-3 | 14 | . | TRBV2 | CASSPTGSTDTQYF | TGTGCCAGCAGTCCGACAGGGAGCACAGATACGCAGTATTTT
TRBD2 | TRBJ2-1 | 18 | . | TRBV19 | CASSIGDGSGRIYNEQFF | TGTGCCAGTAGTATAGGGGACGGTAGCGGGAGAATCTACAATGAGCAGTTCTTC
. | TRBJ2-3 | 17 | . | TRBV5-1 | CASSLAGGDSPRDTQYF | TGCGCCAGCAGCTTGGCCGGGGGGGACAGTCCTAGGGATACGCAGTATTTT
. | TRBJ2-3 | 18 | . | TRBV24-1 | CATSDLGISSGGTDTQYF | TGTGCCACCAGTGATTTGGGGATCTCGAGTGGGGGGACAGATACGCAGTATTTT
. | TRBJ1-5 | 17 | . | TRBV5-1 | CASSLGVEGFGNQPQHF | TGCGCCAGCAGCTTGGGGGTGGAGGGGTTCGGGAATCAGCCCCAGCATTTT
. | TRBJ2-3 | 16 | . | TRBV3-1/TRBV3-2 | CASSQDSGASTDTQYF | TGTGCCAGCAGCCAAGATTCAGGGGCGAGCACAGATACGCAGTATTTT
. | TRBJ1-4 | 15 | . | TRBV10-2 | CASGGQLGTNEKLFF | TGCGCCAGCGGCGGCCAACTCGGGACTAATGAAAAACTGTTTTTT
TRBD1 | TRBJ1-4 | 15 | . | TRBV27 | CASRRQGSSNEKLFF | TGTGCCAGCAGAAGACAGGGGTCCTCTAATGAAAAACTGTTTTTT
TRBD1 | TRBJ1-2 | 14 | . | TRBV6-1 | CASSETGGDYGYTF | TGTGCCAGCAGTGAGACAGGGGGAGACTATGGCTACACCTTC
TRBD1 | TRBJ1-4 | 14 | . | TRBV2 | CAMGLDRGLEKLFF | TGTGCCATGGGACTGGACAGGGGGCTTGAAAAACTGTTTTTT
TRBD2 | TRBJ2-5 | 15 | once | TRBV28 | CASGIARVGGKTQYF | TGTGCCAGCGGGATAGCCCGGGTCGGGGGGAAGACCCAGTACTTC
TRBD1 | TRBJ2-1 | 13 | . | TRBV5-1 | CASSTGQGSEQFF | TGCGCCAGCAGCACCGGACAGGGCAGTGAGCAGTTCTTC